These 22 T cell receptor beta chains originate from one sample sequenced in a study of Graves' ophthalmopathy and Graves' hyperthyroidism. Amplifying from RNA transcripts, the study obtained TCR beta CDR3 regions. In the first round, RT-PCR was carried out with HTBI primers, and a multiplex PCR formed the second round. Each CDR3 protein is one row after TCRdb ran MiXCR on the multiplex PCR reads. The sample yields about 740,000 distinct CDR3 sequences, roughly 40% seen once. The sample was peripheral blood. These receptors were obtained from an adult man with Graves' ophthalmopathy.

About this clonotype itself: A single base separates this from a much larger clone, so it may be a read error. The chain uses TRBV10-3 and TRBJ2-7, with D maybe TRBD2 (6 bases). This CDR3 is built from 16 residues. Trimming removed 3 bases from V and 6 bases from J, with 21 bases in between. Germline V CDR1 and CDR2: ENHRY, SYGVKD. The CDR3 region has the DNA TGTGCCATCAGTGAAGGTCCCAGGGAGGTCCACTCCGAGCAGTACTTC. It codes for CAISEGPREVHSEQYF.

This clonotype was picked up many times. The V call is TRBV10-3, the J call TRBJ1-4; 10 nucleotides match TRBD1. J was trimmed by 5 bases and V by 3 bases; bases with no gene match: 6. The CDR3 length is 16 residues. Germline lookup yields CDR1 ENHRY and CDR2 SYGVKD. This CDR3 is CAISERDRGGNEKLFF. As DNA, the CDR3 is TGTGCCATCAGTGAACGGGACAGGGGAGGGAATGAAAAACTGTTTTTT.

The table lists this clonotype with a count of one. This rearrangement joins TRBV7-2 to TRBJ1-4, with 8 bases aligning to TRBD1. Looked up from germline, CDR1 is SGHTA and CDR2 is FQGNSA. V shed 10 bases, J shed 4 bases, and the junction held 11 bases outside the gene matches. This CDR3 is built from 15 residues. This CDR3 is CATERPGQVNEKLFF. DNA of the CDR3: TGTGCCACCGAGCGCCCGGGACAGGTTAATGAAAAACTGTTTTTT.

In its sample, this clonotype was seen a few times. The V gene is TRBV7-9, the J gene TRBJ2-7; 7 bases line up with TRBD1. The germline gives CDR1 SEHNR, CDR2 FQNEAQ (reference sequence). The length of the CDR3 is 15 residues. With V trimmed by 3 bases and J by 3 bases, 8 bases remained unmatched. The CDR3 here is CASSFLAGTVYEQYF. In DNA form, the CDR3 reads TGTGCCAGCAGCTTCCTCGCCGGGACAGTCTACGAGCAGTACTTC.

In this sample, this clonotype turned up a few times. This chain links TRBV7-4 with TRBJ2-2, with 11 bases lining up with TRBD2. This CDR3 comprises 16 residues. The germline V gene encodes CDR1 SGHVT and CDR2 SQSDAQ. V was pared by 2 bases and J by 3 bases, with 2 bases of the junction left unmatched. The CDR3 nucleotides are TGTGCCAGCAGCTTACGGGGACTAGCGGACACCGGGGAGCTGTTTTTT. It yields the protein CASSLRGLADTGELFF.

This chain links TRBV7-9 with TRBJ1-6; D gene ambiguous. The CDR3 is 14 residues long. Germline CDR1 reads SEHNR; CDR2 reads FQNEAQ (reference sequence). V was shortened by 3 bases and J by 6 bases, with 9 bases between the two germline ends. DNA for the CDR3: TGTGCCAGCAGCTTGGGTATTGGTAATTCACCCCTCCACTTT. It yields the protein CASSLGIGNSPLHF. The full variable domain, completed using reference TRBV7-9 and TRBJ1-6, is DTGVSQNPRHKITKRGQNVTFRCDPISEHNRLYWYRQTLGQGPEFLTYFQNEAQLEKSRLLSDRFSAERPKGSFSTLEIQRTEQGDSAMYLCASSLGIGNSPLHFGNGTRLTVT.

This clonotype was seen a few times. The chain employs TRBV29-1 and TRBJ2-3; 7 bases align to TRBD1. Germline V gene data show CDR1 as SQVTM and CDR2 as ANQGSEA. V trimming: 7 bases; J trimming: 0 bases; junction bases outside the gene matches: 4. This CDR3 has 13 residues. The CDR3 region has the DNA TGCAGCGCGAACAGGGGCAGCACAGATACGCAGTATTTT. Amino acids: CSANRGSTDTQYF.

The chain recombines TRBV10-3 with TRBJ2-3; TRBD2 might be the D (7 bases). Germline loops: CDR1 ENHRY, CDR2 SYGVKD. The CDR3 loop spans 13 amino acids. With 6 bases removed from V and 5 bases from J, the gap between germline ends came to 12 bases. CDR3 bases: TGTGCCATCAGGTGGGGGGGCAGAGATACGCAGTATTTT. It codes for CAIRWGGRDTQYF.

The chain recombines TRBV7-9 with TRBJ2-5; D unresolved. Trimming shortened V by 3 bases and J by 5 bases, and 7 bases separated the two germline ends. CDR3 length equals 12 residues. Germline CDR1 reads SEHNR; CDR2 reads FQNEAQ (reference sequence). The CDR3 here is CASSLGMETQYF. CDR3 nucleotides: TGTGCCAGCAGCTTGGGTATGGAGACCCAGTACTTC.

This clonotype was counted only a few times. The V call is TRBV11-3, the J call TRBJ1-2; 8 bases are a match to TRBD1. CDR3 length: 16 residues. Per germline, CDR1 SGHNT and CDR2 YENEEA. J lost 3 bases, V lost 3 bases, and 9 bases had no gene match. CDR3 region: CASSLSGDRYDYGYTF. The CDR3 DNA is TGTGCCAGCAGCTTGTCGGGGGACAGGTATGACTATGGCTACACCTTC.

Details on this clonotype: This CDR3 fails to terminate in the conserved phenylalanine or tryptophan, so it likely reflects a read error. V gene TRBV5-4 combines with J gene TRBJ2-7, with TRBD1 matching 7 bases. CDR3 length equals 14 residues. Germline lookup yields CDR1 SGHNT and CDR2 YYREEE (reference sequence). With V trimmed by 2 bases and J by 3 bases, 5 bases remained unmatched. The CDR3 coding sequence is TGTGCCAGCAGCTTAAAGACAGGGAGCTACGAGCAGTACCTC. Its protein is CASSLKTGSYEQYL.

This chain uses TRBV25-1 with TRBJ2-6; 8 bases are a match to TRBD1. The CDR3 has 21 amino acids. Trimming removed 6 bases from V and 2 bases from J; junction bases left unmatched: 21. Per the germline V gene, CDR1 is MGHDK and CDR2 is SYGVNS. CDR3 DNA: TGTGCCAGCAGCCAAGATAAGCTCCGGGACAGGCGACTAGCTGGGGCCAACGTCCTGACTTTC. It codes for CASSQDKLRDRRLAGANVLTF. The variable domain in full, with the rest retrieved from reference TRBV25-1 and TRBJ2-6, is EADIYQTPRYLVIGTGKKITLECSQTMGHDKMYWYQQDPGMELHLIHYSYGVNSTEKGDLSSESTVSRIRTEHFPLTLESARPSHTSQYLCASSQDKLRDRRLAGANVLTFGAGSRLTVL.

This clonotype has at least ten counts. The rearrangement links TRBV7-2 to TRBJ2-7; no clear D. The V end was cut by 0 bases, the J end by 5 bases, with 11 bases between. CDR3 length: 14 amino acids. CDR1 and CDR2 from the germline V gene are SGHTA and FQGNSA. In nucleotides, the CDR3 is TGTGCCAGCAGCTTAGCTAGGGCTTCGCACGAGCAGTACTTC. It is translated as CASSLARASHEQYF.

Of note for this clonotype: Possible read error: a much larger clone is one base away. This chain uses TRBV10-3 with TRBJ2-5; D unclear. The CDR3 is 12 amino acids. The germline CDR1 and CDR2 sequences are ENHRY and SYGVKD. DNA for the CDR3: TGTGACATCAGTGAGTCTTCGGAGACCCAGTACTTC. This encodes CDISESSETQYF.

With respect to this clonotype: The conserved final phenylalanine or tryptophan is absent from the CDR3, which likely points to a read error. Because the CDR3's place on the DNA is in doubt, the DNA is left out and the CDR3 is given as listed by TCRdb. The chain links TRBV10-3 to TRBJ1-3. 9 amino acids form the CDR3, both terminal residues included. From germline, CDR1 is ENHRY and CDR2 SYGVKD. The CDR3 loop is CAISEPTSG.

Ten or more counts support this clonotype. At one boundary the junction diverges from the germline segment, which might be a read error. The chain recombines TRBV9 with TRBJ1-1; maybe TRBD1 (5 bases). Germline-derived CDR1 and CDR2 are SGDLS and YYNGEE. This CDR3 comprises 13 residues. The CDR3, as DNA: TGTGCCAGCAGGCCGACTGGGGGGGTTGAAACTTTCTTT. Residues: CASRPTGGVETFF.

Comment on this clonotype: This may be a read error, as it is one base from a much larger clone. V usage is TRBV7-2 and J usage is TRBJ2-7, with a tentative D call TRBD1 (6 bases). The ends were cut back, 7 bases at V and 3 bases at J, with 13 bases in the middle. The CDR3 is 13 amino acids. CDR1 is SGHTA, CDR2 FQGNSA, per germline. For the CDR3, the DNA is TGTGCCAGCAACCCACAGGGCCGCTACGAGCAGTACTTC. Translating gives CASNPQGRYEQYF.

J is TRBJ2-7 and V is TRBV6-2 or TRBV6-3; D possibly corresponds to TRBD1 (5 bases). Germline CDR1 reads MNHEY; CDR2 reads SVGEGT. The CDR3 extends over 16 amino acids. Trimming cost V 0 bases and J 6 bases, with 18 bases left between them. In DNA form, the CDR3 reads TGTGCCAGCAGTTACTCGTCTCACAGGTTCCCCCTCGAGCAGTACTTC. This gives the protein CASSYSSHRFPLEQYF.

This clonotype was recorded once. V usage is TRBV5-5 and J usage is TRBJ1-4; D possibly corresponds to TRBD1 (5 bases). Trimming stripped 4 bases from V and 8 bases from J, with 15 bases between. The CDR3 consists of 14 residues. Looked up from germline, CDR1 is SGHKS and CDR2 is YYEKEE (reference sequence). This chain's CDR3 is CASSASGRWEKLFF. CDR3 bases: TGTGCCAGCAGCGCGTCAGGGAGGTGGGAAAAACTGTTTTTT.

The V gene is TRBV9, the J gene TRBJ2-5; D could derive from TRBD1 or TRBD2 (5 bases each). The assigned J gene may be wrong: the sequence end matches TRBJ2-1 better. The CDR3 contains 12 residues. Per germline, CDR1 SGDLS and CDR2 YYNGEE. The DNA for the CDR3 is TGTGCCAGCAGCGTGGGGGTAGCTGAGCAGTTCTTC. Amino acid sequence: CASSVGVAEQFF.

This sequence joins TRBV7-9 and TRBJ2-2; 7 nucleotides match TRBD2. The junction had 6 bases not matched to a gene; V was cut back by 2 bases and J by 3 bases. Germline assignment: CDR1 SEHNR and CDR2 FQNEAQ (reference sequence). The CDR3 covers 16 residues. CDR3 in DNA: TGTGCCAGCAGCTTAATCGCTAGCGGACACACCGGGGAGCTGTTTTTT. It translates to CASSLIASGHTGELFF.

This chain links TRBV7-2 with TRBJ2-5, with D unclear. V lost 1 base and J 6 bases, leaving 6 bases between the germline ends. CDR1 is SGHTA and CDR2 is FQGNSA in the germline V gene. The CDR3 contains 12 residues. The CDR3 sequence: CASSLGVQTQYF. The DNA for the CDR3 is TGTGCCAGCAGCTTAGGGGTTCAGACCCAGTACTTC. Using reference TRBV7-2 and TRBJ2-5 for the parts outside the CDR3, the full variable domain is GAGVSQSPSNKVTEKGKDVELRCDPISGHTALYWYRQSLGQGLEFLIYFQGNSAPDKSGLPSDRFSAERTGGSVSTLTIQRTQQEDSAVYLCASSLGVQTQYFGPGTRLLVL.